This T cell receptor beta chain was observed in a study of control samples from healthy donors and cancer patients. Germline V gene lookup returns CDR1 SGHRS and CDR2 YFSETQ. V was trimmed by 0 bases and J by 5 bases, leaving 8 bases between them. This CDR3 is 14 amino acids long. Using immunoSEQ multiplex PCR, the repertoire was profiled, and TCRdb retains in-frame clones only, with some absent. There are approximately 63,000 clones in the sample; 70% to 90% occur only once, and roughly 5.5% lies in the top ten. The rearrangement joins TRBV5-1 to TRBJ1-4; no definite D call. The sequenced sample was blood. The sequence came from a man aged 40-55 years in good health. CDR3 amino acids: CASSLDAPNEKLFF. The CDR3 nucleotides read TGCGCCAGCAGCTTGGACGCACCGAATGAAAAACTGTTTTTT.